One sample yielded the 13 T cell receptor beta chains listed below, sequenced in a study of vaccination and CD4 T cells after COVID-19. No antigen has been assigned to these receptors. The assay that was used to sequence DNA from cultured CD4+ T cells was the Oncomine TCR Beta short-read assay. MiXCR, applied by TCRdb to the PCR reads, yields one record per CDR3 protein. The sample lists some 14,000 distinct CDR3 sequences, 51% seen once, with 8% to 13% in the top ten. Noted treatment: approximately 9-day PBMC culture with coronavirus spike peptide pools or control peptides (ViraFEST assay). The sample in question was CD4+ T cells from blood, cultured in vitro, obtained before SARS-CoV-2 vaccination. The source of these receptors is a human donor who had recovered from COVID-19.

V and J are TRBV2 and TRBJ1-1, with D maybe TRBD1 (5 bases). The CDR3 is made up of 13 amino acids. V was cut by 5 bases and J by 0 bases, with 7 bases left in between. Germline CDR1 reads SNHLY; CDR2 reads FYNNEI. The CDR3 sequence: CASSRGLNTEAFF. In nucleotides, the CDR3 is TGTGCCAGCAGTAGGGGTTTGAACACTGAAGCTTTCTTT.

By proportion, this clonotype is medium-sized. The rearrangement links TRBV6-2 or TRBV6-3 to TRBJ1-1; no reliable D call. Trimming removed 7 bases from V and 0 bases from J, with 9 bases in between. CDR1 MNHEY and CDR2 SVGEGT come from the germline V gene. The CDR3 length is 13 residues. CDR3 sequence reads: CASIRLMNTEAFF. The DNA for the CDR3 is TGTGCCAGCATAAGATTAATGAACACTGAAGCTTTCTTT.

There are a few counts of this clonotype. This chain links TRBV7-9 with TRBJ1-6; the D gene is possibly TRBD1 (5 bases). Trimming left V 2 bases short and J 7 bases short, with 15 bases between. Germline assignment: CDR1 SEHNR and CDR2 FQNEAQ (reference sequence). CDR3 length equals 16 residues. CDR3 amino acids: CASSLNAGDLNSPLHF. The CDR3 DNA is TGTGCCAGCAGCTTAAACGCGGGGGACTTAAATTCACCCCTCCACTTT.

The sample holds a few counts of this clonotype. CDR3 residues: CASSLSPRGTDTQYF. The CDR3 bases are TGTGCCAGCAGCTTATCCCCCAGGGGCACAGATACGCAGTATTTT. The chain joins TRBV7-8 to TRBJ2-3; D is perhaps TRBD1 (5 bases). CDR3 length equals 15 residues. V shed 2 bases and J shed 1 base, with 10 bases lying between them. The V gene's germline CDR1 is SGHVS and CDR2 FQNEAQ.

V usage is TRBV20-1 and J usage is TRBJ2-1, with 11 bases lining up with TRBD2. CDR3 length: 13 residues. CDR1 and CDR2 (germline): DFQATT, SNEGSKA (reference sequence). V shed 3 bases and J 10 bases; nucleotides not matched to a gene: 5. CDR3 DNA: TGCAGTGCTAGGGGTAGCGGGAGGGACGAGCAGTTCTTC. It is translated as CSARGSGRDEQFF.

This rearrangement joins TRBV12-3 or TRBV12-4 to TRBJ1-5; D is possibly TRBD1 (5 bases). The CDR3 runs 13 residues. V was trimmed by 4 bases and J by 7 bases, leaving 11 bases between them. The CDR3: CASSWGGRQPQHF. The DNA for the CDR3 is TGTGCCAGCAGTTGGGGGGGAAGGCAGCCCCAGCATTTT.

The V call is TRBV27, the J call TRBJ1-2; tentatively, D is TRBD1 (6 bases). CDR1 and CDR2 (germline): MNHEY, SMNVEV (reference sequence). This CDR3 region has 16 residues. V shed 6 bases and J shed 4 bases, with 21 bases lying between them. CDR3 sequence: CASRLNALQGAYGYTF. The CDR3 bases are TGTGCCAGCAGACTCAACGCATTACAGGGTGCCTATGGCTACACCTTC.

The sample holds a few counts of this clonotype. V usage is TRBV20-1 and J usage is TRBJ2-1; possibly TRBD2 for D (6 bases). The CDR3 is 15 residues long. The germline V gene encodes CDR1 DFQATT and CDR2 SNEGSKA (reference sequence). The germline V and J ends were trimmed by 3 bases and 6 bases, with 18 bases remaining between them. CDR3 residues: CSASSGDLYGNEQFF. Here the CDR3 DNA reads TGCAGTGCTAGCTCGGGGGACCTTTATGGCAATGAGCAGTTCTTC.

In this sample, this clonotype turned up a few times. This chain links TRBV20-1 with TRBJ1-2; 9 bases line up with TRBD1. The CDR3 spans 13 residues. Germline V lookup: CDR1 DFQATT, CDR2 SNEGSKA (reference sequence). Trimming at V came to 8 bases and at J to 8 bases, leaving 12 bases not matched to a gene. The CDR3 region has the DNA TGCAGTATTCCCCTACAGGGGGCGGAAGGCTACACCTTC. Encoded protein: CSIPLQGAEGYTF.

The CDR3 is CASSESGGDTQYF. The DNA of the CDR3 is TGCGCCAGCAGTGAGTCGGGGGGAGATACGCAGTATTTT. The rearrangement uses TRBV10-1 and TRBJ2-3, with D maybe TRBD2 (6 bases). Germline CDR1 reads WNHNN; CDR2 reads SYGVQD (reference sequence). The ends were cut back, 0 bases at V and 5 bases at J, with 6 bases in the middle. The CDR3 is 13 residues long.

V gene TRBV4-2 combines with J gene TRBJ1-5; 7 bases line up with TRBD1. CDR3 length equals 17 residues. The germline V gene has CDR1 LGHNA and CDR2 YNFKEQ. V trimming: 1 base; J trimming: 0 bases; junction bases outside the gene matches: 6. The CDR3 DNA reads TGTGCCAGCAGCCAAGTAGGGACAGCCTTTAGCAATCAGCCCCAGCATTTT. It yields the protein CASSQVGTAFSNQPQHF.

The CDR3 DNA reads as TGTGCCAGCAGCCCACACGCACAGGGTTCCGACTATGGCTACACCTTC. It translates to CASSPHAQGSDYGYTF. V gene TRBV7-2 combines with J gene TRBJ1-2, with D possibly TRBD1 on 6 matching bases. Trimming left V 5 bases short and J 3 bases short, with 19 bases between. The CDR3 length is 16 residues. Germline V CDR1 and CDR2: SGHTA, FQGNSA.

The chain joins TRBV11-3 to TRBJ2-7; a weak D match, TRBD2 (6 bases). The CDR3 runs to 15 residues. The V end lost 1 base, the J end lost 0 bases, and 10 bases lay between the germline ends. Germline V gene lookup returns CDR1 SGHNT and CDR2 YENEEA. CDR3 amino acids: CASSLGVGSSYEQYF. CDR3 DNA: TGTGCCAGCAGCTTAGGTGTCGGGAGCTCCTACGAGCAGTACTTC.